This TCR beta chain was observed in a study of immune characterization of retroperitoneal liposarcoma (dated by TCRdb to between 2019 and 2020). As for this clonotype: Its antigen target is currently unknown. Per-base quality was not reported, and no clone a single base away is much larger than it.

Preparation of the library involved PCR. Sequenced using a NextSeq 500. Starting from the raw public reads, TCRdb applied fastp trimming at Q25, assembled clones with MiXCR and retained in-frame beta chains. Rows with one shared CDR3 protein collapse into an entry with the most common genes and DNA. The sample contains approximately 11,000 distinct CDR3 sequences, over 20% of them found a single time. Jointly, the top ten make up just under 9% of the sample. The germline V gene gives CDR1 as MNHNS and CDR2 as SASEGT. The CDR3 goes from the cysteine to the phenylalanine over 16 residues. Solely the CDR3 DNA is kept, with 48 bases framed from the first base. For this chain, trimming is 6 bases at the V end and 3 bases at the J end, and the number of junction bases without a gene match is 13.

The receptor's source is a female donor with retroperitoneal liposarcoma. The chain couples TRBV6-1 to TRBJ2-5, with 7 bases in between that match TRBD1. The sample taken for sequencing was blood. This receptor carries the CDR3 CASRRVGQAGKETQYF. The DNA is TGTGCCAGCAGAAGGGTAGGACAGGCGGGTAAAGAGACCCAGTACTTC.